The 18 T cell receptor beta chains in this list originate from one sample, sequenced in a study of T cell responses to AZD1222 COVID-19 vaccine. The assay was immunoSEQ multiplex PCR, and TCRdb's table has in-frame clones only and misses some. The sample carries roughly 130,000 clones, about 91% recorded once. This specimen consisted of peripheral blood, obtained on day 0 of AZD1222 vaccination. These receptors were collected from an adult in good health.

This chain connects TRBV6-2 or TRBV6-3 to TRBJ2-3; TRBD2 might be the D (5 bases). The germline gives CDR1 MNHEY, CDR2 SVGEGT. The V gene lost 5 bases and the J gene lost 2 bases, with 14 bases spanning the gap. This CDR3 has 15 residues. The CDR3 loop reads CASSPGDPSTDTQYF. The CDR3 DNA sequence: TGTGCCAGCAGTCCCGGGGATCCCTCCACAGATACGCAGTATTTT.

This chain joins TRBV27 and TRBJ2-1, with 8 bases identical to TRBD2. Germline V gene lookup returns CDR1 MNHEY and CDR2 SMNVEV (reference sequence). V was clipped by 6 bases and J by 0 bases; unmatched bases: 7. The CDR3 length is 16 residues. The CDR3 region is CASSPLAVSSYNEQFF. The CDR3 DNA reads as TGTGCCAGCAGCCCACTAGCGGTGAGCTCCTACAATGAGCAGTTCTTC.

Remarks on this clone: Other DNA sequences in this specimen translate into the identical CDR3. In nucleotides, the CDR3 is TGTGCCAGCAGCTTAGGAGGTAGCTATGGCTACACCTTC. Translated, it gives CASSLGGSYGYTF. This rearrangement joins TRBV5-4 to TRBJ1-2, with D uncertain. Trimming left V 2 bases short and J 4 bases short, with 9 bases between. The length of the CDR3 is 13 residues. In germline, CDR1 is SGHNT, CDR2 YYREEE (reference sequence).

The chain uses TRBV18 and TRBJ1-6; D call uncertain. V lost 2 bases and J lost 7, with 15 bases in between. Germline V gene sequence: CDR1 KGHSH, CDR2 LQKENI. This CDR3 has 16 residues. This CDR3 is CASSPYTPEDNSPLHF. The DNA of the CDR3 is TGTGCCAGCTCACCATATACACCAGAGGACAATTCACCCCTCCACTTT. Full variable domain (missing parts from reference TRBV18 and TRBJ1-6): NAGVMQNPRHLVRRRGQEARLRCSPMKGHSHVYWYRQLPEEGLKFMVYLQKENIIDESGMPKERFSAEFPKEGPSILRIQQVVRGDSAAYFCASSPYTPEDNSPLHFGNGTRLTVT.

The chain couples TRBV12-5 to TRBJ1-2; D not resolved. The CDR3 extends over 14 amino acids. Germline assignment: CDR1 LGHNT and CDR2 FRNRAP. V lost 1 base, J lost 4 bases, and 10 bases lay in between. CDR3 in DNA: TGTGCTAGTGGTTTGGGTCGAGGCTTCTATGGCTACACCTTC. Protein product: CASGLGRGFYGYTF.

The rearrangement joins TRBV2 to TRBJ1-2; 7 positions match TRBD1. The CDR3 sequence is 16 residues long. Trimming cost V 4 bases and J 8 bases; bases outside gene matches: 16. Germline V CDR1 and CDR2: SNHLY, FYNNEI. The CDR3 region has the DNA TGTGCCAGCAGTGCCTATGGAGGGGGCGAATATGAAGGCTACACCTTC. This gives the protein CASSAYGGGEYEGYTF.

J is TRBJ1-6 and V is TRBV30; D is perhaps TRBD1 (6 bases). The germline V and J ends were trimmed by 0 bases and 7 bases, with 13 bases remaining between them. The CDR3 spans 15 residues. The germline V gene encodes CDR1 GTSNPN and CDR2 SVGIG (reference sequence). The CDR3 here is CAWSVRGRGNSPLHF. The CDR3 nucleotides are TGTGCCTGGAGTGTACGGGGCAGGGGAAATTCACCCCTCCACTTT.

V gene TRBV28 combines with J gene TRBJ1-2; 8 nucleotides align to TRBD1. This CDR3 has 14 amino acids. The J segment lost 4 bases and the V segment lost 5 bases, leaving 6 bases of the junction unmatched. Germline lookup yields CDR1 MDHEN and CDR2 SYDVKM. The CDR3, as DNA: TGTGCCAGCAGTGCCGACAGGGGCCTCTATGGCTACACCTTC. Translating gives CASSADRGLYGYTF.

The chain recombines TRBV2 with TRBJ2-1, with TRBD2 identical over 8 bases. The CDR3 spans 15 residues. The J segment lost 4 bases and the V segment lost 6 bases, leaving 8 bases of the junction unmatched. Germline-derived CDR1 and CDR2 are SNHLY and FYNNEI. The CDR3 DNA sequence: TGTGCCAGCAGAGGGGCTAGCGGGCCTTACAATGAGCAGTTCTTC. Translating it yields CASRGASGPYNEQFF. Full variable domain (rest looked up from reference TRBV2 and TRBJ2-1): EPEVTQTPSHQVTQMGQEVILRCVPISNHLYFYWYRQILGQKVEFLVSFYNNEISEKSEIFDDQFSVERPDGSNFTLKIRSTKLEDSAMYFCASRGASGPYNEQFFGPGTRLTVL.

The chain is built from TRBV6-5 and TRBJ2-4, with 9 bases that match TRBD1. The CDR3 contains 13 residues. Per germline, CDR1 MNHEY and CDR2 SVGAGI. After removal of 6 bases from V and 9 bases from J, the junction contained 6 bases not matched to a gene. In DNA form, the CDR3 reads TGTGCCAGCAGAGACAGGGGGTCAGGCATTCAGTACTTC. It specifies CASRDRGSGIQYF.

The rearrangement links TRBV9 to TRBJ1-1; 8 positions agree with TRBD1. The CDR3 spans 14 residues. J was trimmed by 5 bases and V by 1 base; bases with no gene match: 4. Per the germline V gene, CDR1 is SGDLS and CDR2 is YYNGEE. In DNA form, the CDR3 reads TGTGCCAGCAGCGTACTTAGGACAGGGACTGAAGCTTTCTTT. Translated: CASSVLRTGTEAFF.

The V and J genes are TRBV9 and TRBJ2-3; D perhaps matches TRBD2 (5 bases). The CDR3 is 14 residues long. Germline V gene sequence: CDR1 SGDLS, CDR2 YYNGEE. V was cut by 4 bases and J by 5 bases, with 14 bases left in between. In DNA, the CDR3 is TGTGCCAGCAGCCCCAGCGGTTTGCAAGATACGCAGTATTTT. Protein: CASSPSGLQDTQYF.

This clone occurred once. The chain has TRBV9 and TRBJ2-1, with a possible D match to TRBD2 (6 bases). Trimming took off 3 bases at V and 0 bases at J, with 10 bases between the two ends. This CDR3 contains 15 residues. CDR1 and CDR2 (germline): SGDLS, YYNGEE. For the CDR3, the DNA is TGTGCCAGCAGCGGGGGGGAAAGCTCCTACAATGAGCAGTTCTTC. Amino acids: CASSGGESSYNEQFF.

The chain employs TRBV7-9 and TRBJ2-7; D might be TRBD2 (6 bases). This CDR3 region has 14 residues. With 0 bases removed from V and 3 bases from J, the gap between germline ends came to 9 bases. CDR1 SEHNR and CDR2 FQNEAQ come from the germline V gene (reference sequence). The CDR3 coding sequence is TGTGCCAGCAGCTTAGCGGGAGGCAGCTACGAGCAGTACTTC. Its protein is CASSLAGGSYEQYF.

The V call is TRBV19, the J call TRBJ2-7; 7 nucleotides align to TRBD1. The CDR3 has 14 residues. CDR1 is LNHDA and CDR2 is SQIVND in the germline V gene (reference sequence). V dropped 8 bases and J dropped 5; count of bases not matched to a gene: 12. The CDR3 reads CASELTGKTHEQYF. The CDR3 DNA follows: TGTGCCAGTGAATTGACAGGGAAAACCCACGAGCAGTACTTC.

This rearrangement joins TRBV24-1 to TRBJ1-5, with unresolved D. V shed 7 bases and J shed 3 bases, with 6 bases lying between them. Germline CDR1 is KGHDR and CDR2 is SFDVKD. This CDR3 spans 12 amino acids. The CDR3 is CATRPLNQPQHF. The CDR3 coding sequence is TGTGCCACCAGACCCCTCAATCAGCCCCAGCATTTT.

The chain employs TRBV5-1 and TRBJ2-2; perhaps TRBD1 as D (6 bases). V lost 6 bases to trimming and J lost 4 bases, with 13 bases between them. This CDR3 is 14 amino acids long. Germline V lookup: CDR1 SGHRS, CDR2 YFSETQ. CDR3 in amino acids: CASMTGSFTGELFF. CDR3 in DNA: TGCGCCAGCATGACAGGAAGCTTCACCGGGGAGCTGTTTTTT.

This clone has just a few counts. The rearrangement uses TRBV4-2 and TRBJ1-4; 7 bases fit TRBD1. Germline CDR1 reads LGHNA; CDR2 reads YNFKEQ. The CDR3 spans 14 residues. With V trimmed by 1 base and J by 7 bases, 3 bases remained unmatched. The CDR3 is CASSQGGGREKLFF. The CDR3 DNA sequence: TGTGCCAGCAGCCAAGGAGGGGGCCGTGAAAAACTGTTTTTT.